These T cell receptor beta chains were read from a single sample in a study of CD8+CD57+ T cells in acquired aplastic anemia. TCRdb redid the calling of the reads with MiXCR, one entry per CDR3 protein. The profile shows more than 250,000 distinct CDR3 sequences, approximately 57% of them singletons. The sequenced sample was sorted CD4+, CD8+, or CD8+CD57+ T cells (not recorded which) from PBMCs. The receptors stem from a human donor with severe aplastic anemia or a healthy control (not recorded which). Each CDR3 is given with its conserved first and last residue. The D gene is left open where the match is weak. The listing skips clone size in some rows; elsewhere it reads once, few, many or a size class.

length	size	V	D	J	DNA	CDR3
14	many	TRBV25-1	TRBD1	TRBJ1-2	TGTGCCAGCAGCCCCTGGAAACAGGGGGATGGCTACACCTTC	CASSPWKQGDGYTF
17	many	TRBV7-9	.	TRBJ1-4	TGTGCCAGCAGTACCCGGGGGGCCCTATTGGCTAATGAAAAACTGTTTTTT	CASSTRGALLANEKLFF
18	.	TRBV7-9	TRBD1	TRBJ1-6	TGTGCCAGCAGCTTAGCGTGGGACAGGGGCCCTTCCAATTCACCCCTCCACTTT	CASSLAWDRGPSNSPLHF
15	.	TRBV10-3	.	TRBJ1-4	TGTGCCATCAGGGACGCCACCGCAACTAATGAAAAACTGTTTTTT	CAIRDATATNEKLFF
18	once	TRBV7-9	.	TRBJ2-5	TGTGCCAGCAGTCCTAAGATCAGGGGCACGGGGTACCAAGAGACCCAGTACTTC	CASSPKIRGTGYQETQYF
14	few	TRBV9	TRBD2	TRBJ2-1	TGTGCCAGCAGCGGAGTAGCGGGATACAATGAGCAGTTCTTC	CASSGVAGYNEQFF
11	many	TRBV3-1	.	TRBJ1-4	TGTGCCAGCGGGATAAATGAAAAACTGTTTTTT	CASGINEKLFF
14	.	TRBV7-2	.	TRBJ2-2	TGTGCCAGCAGCTTAAAGCACAGCACCGGGGAGCTGTTTTTT	CASSLKHSTGELFF
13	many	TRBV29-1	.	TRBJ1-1	TGCAGCGTTGAACGCAGACAAGCCACTGAAGCTTTCTTT	CSVERRQATEAFF
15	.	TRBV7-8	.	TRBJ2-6	TGTGCCAGCAGCTTAGCACAGGGCCAGGCCAACGTCCTGACTTTC	CASSLAQGQANVLTF
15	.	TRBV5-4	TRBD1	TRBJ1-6	TGTGCCAGCAGCTCCCCGACAGGGTCGAGTTCACCCCTCCACTTT	CASSSPTGSSSPLHF
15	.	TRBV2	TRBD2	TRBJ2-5	TGTGCCAGCAGTCAGACTAGCGGGGTACAAGAGACCCAGTACTTC	CASSQTSGVQETQYF
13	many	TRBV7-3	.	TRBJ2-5	TGTGCCACGGGCCGGAGCAAAGAAGAGACCCAGTACTTC	CATGRSKEETQYF
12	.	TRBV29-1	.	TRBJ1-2	TGCAGCGTTCGGACATTTGACCATGGCTACACCTTC	CSVRTFDHGYTF
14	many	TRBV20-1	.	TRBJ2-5	TGCAGTGCTGGACCCACGGGACCACAAGAGACCCAGTACTTC	CSAGPTGPQETQYF
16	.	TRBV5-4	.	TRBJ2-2	TGTGCCAGCAGCACACCCGGCGGGGAGAACACCGGGGAGCTGTTTTTT	CASSTPGGENTGELFF
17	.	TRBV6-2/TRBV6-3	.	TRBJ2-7	TGTGCCAGCCACGAAAGGGGTATTGTCTCCAGAACCTACGAGCAGTACTTC	CASHERGIVSRTYEQYF
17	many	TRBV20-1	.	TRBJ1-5	TGCAGTGCTAGCTCCAACTTGGGACGGATTAGCAATCAGCCCCAGCATTTT	CSASSNLGRISNQPQHF
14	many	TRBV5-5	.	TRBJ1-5	TGTGCCAGCAGCACCCGGGGAGACAATCAGCCCCAGCATTTT	CASSTRGDNQPQHF
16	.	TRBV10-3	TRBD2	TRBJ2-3	TGTGCCAGCATCTCCCGGCTAGCGGGGGTTACAGATACGCAGTATTTT	CASISRLAGVTDTQYF
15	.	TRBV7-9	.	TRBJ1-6	TGTGCCAGCAGCCGTACAGACCAGGTGGATTCACCCCTCCACTTT	CASSRTDQVDSPLHF
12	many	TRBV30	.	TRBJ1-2	TGTGCCTGGATTGGGACGGATTATGGCTACACCTTC	CAWIGTDYGYTF
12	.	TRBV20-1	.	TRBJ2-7	TGCAGTGCTGGGCTTGATTCCTACGAGCAGTACTTC	CSAGLDSYEQYF
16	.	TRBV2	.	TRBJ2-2	TGTGCCAGCAGTTTTGAGGGGGGGCTCAACACCGGGGAGCTGTTTTTT	CASSFEGGLNTGELFF
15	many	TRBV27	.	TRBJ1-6	TGTGCCAGCAGTTTGGAAGGTTCCTATAATTCACCCCTCCACTTT	CASSLEGSYNSPLHF
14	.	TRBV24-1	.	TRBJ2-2	TGTGCCACCAGTGATTTGCTACCGACCGGGGAGCTGTTTTTT	CATSDLLPTGELFF
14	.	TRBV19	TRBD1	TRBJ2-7	TGTGCCAGTAAGGTCGGGACAGGGTTAAACGAGCAGTACTTC	CASKVGTGLNEQYF
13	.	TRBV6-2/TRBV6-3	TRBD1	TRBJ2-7	TGTGCCAGCACTACCGGGACAGGGGACGAGCAGTACTTC	CASTTGTGDEQYF
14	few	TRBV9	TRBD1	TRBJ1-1	TGTGCCAGCAGCGTTGGGACAGCCTACACTGAAGCTTTCTTT	CASSVGTAYTEAFF
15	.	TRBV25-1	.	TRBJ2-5	TGTGCCAGCAGTGTAGGACTTGGGGCCCAAGAGACCCAGTACTTC	CASSVGLGAQETQYF
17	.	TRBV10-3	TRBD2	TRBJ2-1	TGTGCCATCAGTGGCTCGTCAGGCGGGGGGGCGTCGAATGAGCAGTTCTTC	CAISGSSGGGASNEQFF
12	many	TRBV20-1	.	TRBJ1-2	TGCAGTGCTAGGAACACCGACTATGGCTACACCTTC	CSARNTDYGYTF
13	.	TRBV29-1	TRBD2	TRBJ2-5	TGCAGCTTAGAGCGGGGGGGCCGAGAGACCCAGTACTTC	CSLERGGRETQYF
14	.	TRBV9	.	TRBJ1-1	TGTGCCAGCAGTTTCGGAGCCACGAACACTGAAGCTTTCTTT	CASSFGATNTEAFF
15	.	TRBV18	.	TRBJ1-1	TGTGCCAGCTCACCTCCTATGCCCAGGAACACTGAAGCTTTCTTT	CASSPPMPRNTEAFF
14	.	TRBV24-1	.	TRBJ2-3	TGTGCCACCAGTGAGGCCCAAGGCATAGATACGCAGTATTTT	CATSEAQGIDTQYF
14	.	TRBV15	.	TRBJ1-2	TGTGCCACCAGCAGAGTGGCGACTGGGCATGGCTACACCTTC	CATSRVATGHGYTF
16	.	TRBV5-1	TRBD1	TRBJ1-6	TGCGCCAGCAGCTTGGCCGGGGGACAGGGCGGTTCGCTCCTCCACTTT	CASSLAGGQGGSLLHF
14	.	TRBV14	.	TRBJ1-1	TGTGCCAGCAGTTTTCAGGCGTCGAACACTGAAGCTTTCTTT	CASSFQASNTEAFF
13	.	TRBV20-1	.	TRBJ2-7	TGCAGTGCTTCGATCAGGAGCTCCTACGAGCAGTACTTC	CSASIRSSYEQYF
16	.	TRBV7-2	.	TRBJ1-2	TGTGCCAGCAGCTTATTCTGGGAGAGTTATAACTATGGCTACACCTTC	CASSLFWESYNYGYTF
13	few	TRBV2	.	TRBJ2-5	TGTGCCAGCAGGCGGGACGCCGAGAAGACCCAGTACTTC	CASRRDAEKTQYF
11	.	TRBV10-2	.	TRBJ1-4	TGCGCCAGCAGCGAGACAGAAAAACTGTTTTTT	CASSETEKLFF
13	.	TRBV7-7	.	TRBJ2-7	TGTGCTAGCAGCTACGGACGGAACTACGAGCAGTACTTC	CASSYGRNYEQYF
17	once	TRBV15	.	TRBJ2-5	TGTGCCACCAGCAGAGATCGGCAGACACCTCTCAGGGAGACCCAGTACTTC	CATSRDRQTPLRETQYF
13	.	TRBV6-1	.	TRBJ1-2	TGTGCCAGCAGTGAATCTGGGGTGTATGGCTACACCTTC	CASSESGVYGYTF
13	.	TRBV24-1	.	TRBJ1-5	TGTGCCACCAGGCAGGGCATGGATCAGCCCCAGCATTTT	CATRQGMDQPQHF
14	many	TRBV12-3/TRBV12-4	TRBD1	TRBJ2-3	TGTGCCAGCAGTTTTTCAGGGGGACCAGATACGCAGTATTTT	CASSFSGGPDTQYF